This entry lists 27 T cell receptor beta chains sequenced from one sample in a study of beta chain features in type 1 diabetes. Whole-study findings and limits: A moderate, significant TCRB CDR3 shortening appeared in type 1 diabetes across four CD4+ subsets.

All of the isolated RNA was reverse transcribed, so expressed TCRB transcripts were sequenced. TCRdb keeps only in-frame clones here, not all; method: immunoSEQ multiplex PCR. The table has about 400,000 clones, roughly 13% seen once; the top ten hold 0.0095% to 0.012%. No antigen has been identified for these receptors. The source material was naive CD4+ T cells from blood. The receptors originated from a woman aged 18-29 years with type 1 diabetes.

This clone was seen only a few times. V and J are TRBV2 and TRBJ1-5; 8 bases match TRBD1. CDR3 length: 14 residues. J gave up 5 bases and V 5 bases, and 5 bases lay outside the gene matches. Germline CDR1 reads SNHLY; CDR2 reads FYNNEI. The CDR3 loop is CASSYGQGDQPQHF. The CDR3 bases are TGTGCCAGCAGTTATGGACAGGGCGATCAGCCCCAGCATTTT.

This clone was detected only a few times. V gene TRBV5-4 combines with J gene TRBJ2-3; tentative D call: TRBD1 (6 bases). Germline V gene lookup returns CDR1 SGHNT and CDR2 YYREEE (reference sequence). V lost 1 base and J 1 base, leaving 10 bases between the germline ends. The CDR3 runs 15 residues. The CDR3 loop is CASSLQGSGTDTQYF. The CDR3 DNA reads as TGTGCCAGCAGCTTGCAGGGGTCGGGCACAGATACGCAGTATTTT.

The chain carries TRBV30 and TRBJ2-7; the match to TRBD2 covers 10 bases. V shed 2 bases, J shed 3 bases, and the junction held 16 bases outside the gene matches. The CDR3 is made up of 18 amino acids. Germline V lookup: CDR1 GTSNPN, CDR2 SVGIG (reference sequence). The CDR3 reads CAWSNQGWGTSGVYEQYF. CDR3 sequence (DNA): TGTGCCTGGAGTAACCAGGGTTGGGGTACTAGCGGGGTCTACGAGCAGTACTTC.

This chain connects TRBV5-1 to TRBJ2-2; a possible D gene is TRBD2 (5 bases). The germline V gene encodes CDR1 SGHRS and CDR2 YFSETQ. Trimming pared 7 bases from V and 5 bases from J, leaving 6 bases between. The CDR3 consists of 11 residues. This chain's CDR3 is CASEGTGELFF. CDR3 nucleotides: TGCGCCAGCGAGGGTACCGGGGAGCTGTTTTTT.

A few counts support this clone. J is TRBJ2-2 and V is TRBV5-4, with a tentative D call TRBD1 (5 bases). The length of the CDR3 is 12 residues. Per the germline V gene, CDR1 is SGHNT and CDR2 is YYREEE (reference sequence). V lost 4 bases to trimming and J lost 7 bases, with 8 bases between them. Here the CDR3 DNA reads TGTGCCAGCAGCAGGGGCGGCGGGGAGCTGTTTTTT. Amino acid sequence: CASSRGGGELFF.

The rearrangement joins TRBV5-1 to TRBJ2-1; no clear D gene. Looked up from germline, CDR1 is SGHRS and CDR2 is YFSETQ. Trimming took 2 bases from V and 0 from J, leaving 6 bases between them. CDR3 size: 14 residues. The CDR3 region has the DNA TGCGCCAGCAGCTTAGCCCCCTCCTACAATGAGCAGTTCTTC. The encoded protein is CASSLAPSYNEQFF.

This clone was detected a few times. The chain carries TRBV4-1 and TRBJ2-5; D possibly corresponds to TRBD2 (6 bases). Germline loops: CDR1 MGHRA, CDR2 YSYEKL. This CDR3 has 13 amino acids. Trimming shortened V by 4 bases and J by 5 bases, and 11 bases separated the two germline ends. CDR3 DNA sequence: TGCGCCAGCAGCCGACTAGTAGGGGAGACCCAGTACTTC. It is translated as CASSRLVGETQYF.

This clone has just a few counts. V usage is TRBV27 and J usage is TRBJ1-4; D may be TRBD1 (5 bases). The CDR3 contains 15 residues. V lost 6 bases, J lost 5 bases, and 16 bases lay in between. The germline V gene has CDR1 MNHEY and CDR2 SMNVEV (reference sequence). CDR3 loop: CASSALRGKNEKLFF. The CDR3 DNA follows: TGTGCCAGCAGCGCTCTTCGGGGGAAAAATGAAAAACTGTTTTTT.

This clone has only a few counts. The J gene is TRBJ2-1, the V gene TRBV7-9, with D uncertain. Trimming cost V 3 bases and J 1 base, with 10 bases left between them. CDR1 and CDR2 from the germline V gene are SEHNR and FQNEAQ (reference sequence). CDR3 length: 15 residues. CDR3: CASSLMQASYNEQFF. The CDR3 bases are TGTGCCAGCAGCTTGATGCAGGCATCCTACAATGAGCAGTTCTTC.

V is TRBV21-1 and J is TRBJ2-1; the D segment call TRBD1 is taken from the table without a DNA check. TRBV21-1 corresponds to a pseudogene. The CDR3 spans 22 residues. This CDR3 is CASSKEVGQQSNTQLGYNEQFF. CDR3 in DNA: TGTGCCAGCAGCAAAGAGGTGGGGCAGCAAAGCAACACTCAACTGGGCTACAATGAGCAGTTCTTC.

This clone was seen only a few times. The CDR3 coding sequence is TGTGCCTGGGGGCGGGACTATGGCTACACCTTC. The encoded protein is CAWGRDYGYTF. The rearrangement uses TRBV30 and TRBJ1-2; D gene ambiguous. The germline gives CDR1 GTSNPN, CDR2 SVGIG (reference sequence). The CDR3 length is 11 residues. V shed 5 bases and J shed 3 bases, with 7 bases lying between them.

This rearrangement joins TRBV14 to TRBJ1-5, with TRBD1 as a possible D gene (6 bases). This CDR3 region has 17 residues. Looked up from germline, CDR1 is SGHDN and CDR2 is FVKESK. V was shortened by 3 bases and J by 7 bases, with 22 bases between the two germline ends. The CDR3 bases are TGTGCCAGCAGCCACGACAGGATGTATAGGCTAGGACAGCCCCAGCATTTT. This sequence encodes CASSHDRMYRLGQPQHF.

The CDR3 coding sequence is TGTGCCAGCAGCTTGCTGCGGGGTGGTGAGCAGTTCTTC. Its translation is CASSLLRGGEQFF. This chain joins TRBV11-3 and TRBJ2-1, with D possibly being TRBD2 (6 bases). Trimming took 3 bases from V and 9 from J, leaving 12 bases between them. Per the germline V gene, CDR1 is SGHNT and CDR2 is YENEEA. The CDR3 consists of 13 residues.

This clone has a handful of counts. The V gene is TRBV4-1, the J gene TRBJ2-2; D not certain. Germline CDR1 and CDR2: MGHRA and YSYEKL. V was shortened by 7 bases and J by 7 bases, with 16 bases between the two germline ends. The CDR3 sequence is 14 residues long. The CDR3 DNA reads as TGCGCCAGCACCAACATCGCGCCGGGCGGGGAGCTGTTTTTT. Its translation: CASTNIAPGGELFF.

This clone has more than one count but fewer than ten. This sample includes further DNA sequences coding for the same CDR3. V gene TRBV5-1 combines with J gene TRBJ2-5; 11 bases line up with TRBD2. The CDR3 runs 15 residues. Looked up from germline, CDR1 is SGHRS and CDR2 is YFSETQ. The V segment lost 4 bases and the J segment 1 base; nucleotides outside the gene matches: 3. CDR3 DNA: TGCGCCAGCAGCCCGGGGACTAGCGGCCAAGAGACCCAGTACTTC. Translated: CASSPGTSGQETQYF.

V is TRBV6-1 and J is TRBJ2-5; 11 bases are a match to TRBD1. This CDR3 region has 14 residues. CDR1 is MNHNS, CDR2 SASEGT, per germline. J gave up 5 bases and V 6 bases, and 5 bases lay outside the gene matches. In nucleotides, the CDR3 is TGTGCCAGCAGCTTCGGGACAGGGGGGGAGACCCAGTACTTC. Its translation: CASSFGTGGETQYF.

This clone has only a few counts. The chain joins TRBV7-2 to TRBJ2-7; D unresolved. The CDR3 is 13 amino acids. Germline loops: CDR1 SGHTA, CDR2 FQGNSA. Trimming shortened V by 5 bases and J by 2 bases, and 10 bases separated the two germline ends. The CDR3 DNA is TGTGCCAGCAGCCCACCCGGTACCTACGAGCAGTACTTC. Amino acids: CASSPPGTYEQYF.

The CDR3 region has the DNA TGCGCCAGCAGCTTGGGGCCAGCGAACACCGGGGAGCTGTTTTTT. It yields the protein CASSLGPANTGELFF. The rearrangement links TRBV5-1 to TRBJ2-2, with D hard to call. Germline lookup yields CDR1 SGHRS and CDR2 YFSETQ. Trimming took off 0 bases at V and 0 bases at J, with 6 bases between the two ends. The CDR3 covers 15 residues.

This clone has a handful of counts. This chain links TRBV2 with TRBJ2-5, with 11 positions matching TRBD1. The junction had 3 bases not matched to a gene; V was cut back by 8 bases and J by 4 bases. This CDR3 region has 13 residues. Germline-derived CDR1 and CDR2 are SNHLY and FYNNEI. CDR3 nucleotides: TGTGCCAGCGAGGGACAGGGGGGAGAGACCCAGTACTTC. This gives the protein CASEGQGGETQYF. The full variable domain, in which reference TRBV2 and TRBJ2-5 provide the parts outside the CDR3, is EPEVTQTPSHQVTQMGQEVILRCVPISNHLYFYWYRQILGQKVEFLVSFYNNEISEKSEIFDDQFSVERPDGSNFTLKIRSTKLEDSAMYFCASEGQGGETQYFGPGTRLLVL.

This clone has more than one count but fewer than ten. V is TRBV5-1 and J is TRBJ1-5, with a possible D match to TRBD1 (5 bases). Trimming removed 0 bases from V and 2 bases from J, with 9 bases in between. Germline CDR1 SGHRS, CDR2 YFSETQ. There are 15 residues in the CDR3. DNA for the CDR3: TGCGCCAGCAGCTTGGGCGACAGCGGCAATCAGCCCCAGCATTTT. Its translation is CASSLGDSGNQPQHF. Full variable domain (remainder filled in from reference TRBV5-1 and TRBJ1-5): KAGVTQTPRYLIKTRGQQVTLSCSPISGHRSVSWYQQTPGQGLQFLFEYFSETQRNKGNFPGRFSGRQFSNSRSEMNVSTLELGDSALYLCASSLGDSGNQPQHFGDGTRLSIL.

The genes are TRBV4-3 and TRBJ2-1, with a possible D match to TRBD2 (6 bases). This CDR3 comprises 13 residues. V was cut by 4 bases and J by 10 bases, with 14 bases left in between. Germline V gene lookup returns CDR1 LGHNA and CDR2 YSLEER. CDR3 coding DNA: TGCGCCAGCAGCCGAACCTCCGCGGGAGAGCAGTTCTTC. The encoded protein is CASSRTSAGEQFF.

This clone was found a few times. This chain joins TRBV29-1 and TRBJ2-3; 8 nucleotides agree with TRBD2. The germline gives CDR1 SQVTM, CDR2 ANQGSEA. J was trimmed by 0 bases and V by 1 base; bases with no gene match: 3. The CDR3 has 15 residues. The CDR3: CSVEGAGGSTDTQYF. The DNA of the CDR3 is TGCAGCGTTGAAGGGGCGGGAGGAAGCACAGATACGCAGTATTTT.

This chain joins TRBV9 and TRBJ2-1; D not resolved. V dropped 1 base and J dropped 5 bases, with 7 bases sitting between them. Per germline, CDR1 SGDLS and CDR2 YYNGEE. CDR3 length: 13 residues. The CDR3 region has the DNA TGTGCCAGCAGCGTACGGAGAAACAATGAGCAGTTCTTC. Protein: CASSVRRNNEQFF.

This clone was counted only a few times. The chain is built from TRBV14 and TRBJ2-7, with 7 bases matching TRBD1. The V and J ends lost 1 base and 5 bases, in that order; junction bases with no gene match: 8. The CDR3 runs to 15 residues. Germline V gene sequence: CDR1 SGHDN, CDR2 FVKESK. The CDR3 here is CASSQAGRQGDEQYF. The CDR3 DNA reads as TGTGCCAGCAGCCAAGCTGGGAGACAGGGAGACGAGCAGTACTTC.

The chain employs TRBV30 and TRBJ2-5; 8 nucleotides match TRBD2. The J segment lost 6 bases and the V segment lost 4 bases, leaving 4 bases of the junction unmatched. The CDR3 extends over 12 amino acids. Per the germline V gene, CDR1 is GTSNPN and CDR2 is SVGIG (reference sequence). CDR3 sequence (DNA): TGTGCCTGGACCGGGGGGGGACAGACCCAGTACTTC. This sequence encodes CAWTGGGQTQYF.

This clone came up a few times. The V call is TRBV5-1, the J call TRBJ2-7; TRBD1 matches at 7 bases. V lost 4 bases and J lost 2; bases outside the gene matches: 3. The CDR3 length is 13 residues. Germline lookup yields CDR1 SGHRS and CDR2 YFSETQ. In DNA, the CDR3 is TGCGCCAGCAGCAGGCAGGGGGCCTACGAGCAGTACTTC. Translation gives CASSRQGAYEQYF.

The rearrangement links TRBV28 to TRBJ2-7; D gene unclear. V lost 1 base, J lost 7 bases, and 17 bases lay in between. CDR1 and CDR2 (germline): MDHEN, SYDVKM. This CDR3 is 15 amino acids long. The CDR3 DNA is TGTGCCAGCAGTTTATCCCCCATTAGGCCGAGGGAGCAGTACTTC. Encoded protein: CASSLSPIRPREQYF.